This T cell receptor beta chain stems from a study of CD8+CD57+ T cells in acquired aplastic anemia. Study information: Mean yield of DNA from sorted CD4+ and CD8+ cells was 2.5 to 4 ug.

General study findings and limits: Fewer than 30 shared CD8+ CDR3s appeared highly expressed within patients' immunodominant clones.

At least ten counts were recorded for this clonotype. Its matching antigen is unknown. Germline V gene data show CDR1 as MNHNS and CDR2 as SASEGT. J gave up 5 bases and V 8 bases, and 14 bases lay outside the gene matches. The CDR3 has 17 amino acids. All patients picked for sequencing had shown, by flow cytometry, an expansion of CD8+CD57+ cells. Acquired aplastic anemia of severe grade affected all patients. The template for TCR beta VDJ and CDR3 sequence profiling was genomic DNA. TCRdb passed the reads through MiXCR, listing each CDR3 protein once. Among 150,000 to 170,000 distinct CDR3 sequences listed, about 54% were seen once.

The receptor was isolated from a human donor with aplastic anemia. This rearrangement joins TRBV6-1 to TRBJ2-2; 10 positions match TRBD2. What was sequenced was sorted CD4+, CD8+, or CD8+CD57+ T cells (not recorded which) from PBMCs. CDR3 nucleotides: TGTGCCAGCGGGGGGCTAGCGGGGGCCCAGGGAACCGGGGAGCTGTTTTTT. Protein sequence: CASGGLAGAQGTGELFF.